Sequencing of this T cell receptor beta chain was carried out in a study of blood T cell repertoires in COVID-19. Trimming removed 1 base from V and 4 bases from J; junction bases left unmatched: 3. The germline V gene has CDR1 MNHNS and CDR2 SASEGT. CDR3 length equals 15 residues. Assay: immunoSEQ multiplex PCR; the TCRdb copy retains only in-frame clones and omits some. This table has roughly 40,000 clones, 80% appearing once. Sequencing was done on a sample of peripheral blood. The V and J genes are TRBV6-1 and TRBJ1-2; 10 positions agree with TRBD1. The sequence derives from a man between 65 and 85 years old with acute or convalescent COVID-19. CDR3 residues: CASSEGQGAGYGYTF. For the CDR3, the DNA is TGTGCCAGCAGTGAAGGACAGGGGGCAGGCTATGGCTACACCTTC.